These 24 T cell receptor beta chains were all obtained from the same sample, sequenced in a study of blood T cells in healthy people across ages. PCR was performed a second time for 7 to 11 cycles using a sample-barcoded 5' primer and a J-beta primer mix. Each CDR3 protein gets one entry after TCRdb re-called the 5' RACE reads with MiXCR. The sample records 580,000 or so distinct CDR3 sequences, 45% to 55% being singletons. Sequencing was carried out using blood. The receptors were gathered from a man older than 75 in good health.

In its sample, this clonotype was seen once. The rearrangement joins TRBV28 to TRBJ1-4; 9 bases match TRBD1. Germline CDR1 is MDHEN and CDR2 is SYDVKM. J lost 7 bases, V lost 2 bases, and 8 bases had no gene match. CDR3 size: 16 residues. This CDR3 reads CASSLHSGTGTEKLFF. The CDR3 DNA is TGTGCCAGCAGTTTACATTCCGGGACAGGGACTGAAAAACTGTTTTTT.

This clonotype was counted at least ten times. The junction shows a germline mismatch at one end, possibly a read error. V is TRBV20-1 and J is TRBJ2-7; no clear D. CDR1 is DFQATT and CDR2 is SNEGSKA in the germline V gene (reference sequence). CDR3 length: 12 residues. The CDR3 region has the DNA TGCAGTGCCAGAGACGGCCTCAACGAGCAGTACTTC. This sequence encodes CSARDGLNEQYF.

The genes are TRBV7-2 and TRBJ2-1; 9 bases map to TRBD2. J gave up 9 bases and V 8 bases, and 8 bases lay outside the gene matches. CDR1 SGHTA and CDR2 FQGNSA come from the germline V gene. CDR3 length: 13 residues. DNA of the CDR3: TGTGCCAGCGGGCGGGGGGGTACAGTTGAGCAGTTCTTC. As protein: CASGRGGTVEQFF.

The gene calls are TRBV4-3 and TRBJ2-1; possibly TRBD1 for D (6 bases). The CDR3 sequence is 13 residues long. CDR1 and CDR2 from the germline V gene are LGHNA and YSLEER. Trimming stripped 2 bases from V and 7 bases from J, with 9 bases between. As DNA, the CDR3 is TGCGCCAGCAGCCAAATCCAGGGGAATGAGCAGTTCTTC. The encoded protein is CASSQIQGNEQFF.

This clonotype showed up just a few times. The genes are TRBV4-1 and TRBJ1-2; D not certain. CDR3 length: 13 amino acids. In germline, CDR1 is MGHRA, CDR2 YSYEKL. Trimming removed 3 bases from V and 5 bases from J, with 10 bases in between. CDR3 bases: TGCGCCAGCAGCCAGTCTCTAATATATGGCTACACCTTC. Translation: CASSQSLIYGYTF.

This clonotype was recorded only once. The chain recombines TRBV6-5 with TRBJ2-3; no definite D call. The V gene lost 2 bases and the J gene lost 5 bases, with 8 bases spanning the gap. The CDR3 consists of 13 residues. CDR1 is MNHEY and CDR2 is SVGAGI in the germline V gene. The CDR3 spells CASSYGEQDTQYF. CDR3 nucleotides: TGTGCCAGCAGTTACGGGGAACAAGATACGCAGTATTTT.

This chain connects TRBV5-6 to TRBJ1-2, with 8 bases identical to TRBD1. With V trimmed by 4 bases and J by 4 bases, 6 bases remained unmatched. This CDR3 contains 14 residues. Germline assignment: CDR1 SGHDT and CDR2 YYEEEE. CDR3 in amino acids: CASSGGQGGYGYTF. The CDR3 DNA reads TGTGCCAGCAGCGGCGGACAGGGTGGCTATGGCTACACCTTC.

The V call is TRBV6-5, the J call TRBJ1-1, with D possibly TRBD1 on 5 matching bases. The germline V gene has CDR1 MNHEY and CDR2 SVGAGI. Between the trimmed V and J ends, which lost 4 bases and 1 base, there was a span of 13 bases. The CDR3 contains 15 residues. This chain's CDR3 is CASSSPGRPNTEAFF. Written as DNA, the CDR3 is TGTGCCAGCAGTTCCCCGGGACGCCCGAACACTGAAGCTTTCTTT.

The chain employs TRBV28 and TRBJ2-1; 9 nucleotides align to TRBD2. V lost 6 bases to trimming and J lost 8 bases; unmatched junction nucleotides: 8. Germline V CDR1 and CDR2: MDHEN, SYDVKM. CDR3 length: 14 residues. This chain's CDR3 is CASSKSGRRHEQFF. CDR3 nucleotides: TGTGCCAGCAGCAAAAGCGGGAGGAGGCATGAGCAGTTCTTC.

In this sample, this clonotype turned up a few times. This chain links TRBV7-9 with TRBJ2-1, with 10 bases matching TRBD2. The germline V gene encodes CDR1 SEHNR and CDR2 FQNEAQ (reference sequence). Trimming at V came to 5 bases and at J to 8 bases, leaving 6 bases not matched to a gene. This CDR3 region has 14 residues. The CDR3 region has the DNA TGTGCCAGCAGCCGAGCGGGGGGGGACGATGAGCAGTTCTTC. Protein sequence: CASSRAGGDDEQFF.

V gene TRBV7-6 combines with J gene TRBJ2-5; D tentatively fits TRBD1 or TRBD2 (5 bases each). The CDR3 consists of 14 residues. The V gene's germline CDR1 is SGHVS and CDR2 FNYEAQ. The V and J ends lost 1 base and 3 bases respectively, with 9 bases between them. The CDR3 protein is CASSLGWGKETQYF. The CDR3 DNA sequence: TGTGCCAGCAGCTTAGGATGGGGGAAAGAGACCCAGTACTTC.

V usage is TRBV6-1 and J usage is TRBJ2-7; no clear D gene. Looked up from germline, CDR1 is MNHNS and CDR2 is SASEGT. The CDR3 runs to 13 residues. V dropped 3 bases and J dropped 3 bases, with 9 bases sitting between them. CDR3 residues: CASSDSNIYEQYF. The CDR3 DNA reads TGTGCCAGCAGTGATAGCAATATCTACGAGCAGTACTTC.

The rearrangement links TRBV7-9 to TRBJ2-3; 13 bases agree with TRBD2. Looked up from germline, CDR1 is SEHNR and CDR2 is FQNEAQ (reference sequence). The CDR3 covers 18 residues. The junction had 5 bases not matched to a gene; V was cut back by 0 bases and J by 2 bases. CDR3 DNA sequence: TGTGCCAGCAGCTTAGCGGGAGGGACTAGCGGGACCACAGATACGCAGTATTTT. Protein: CASSLAGGTSGTTDTQYF.

This clonotype was counted many times. CDR3 sequence: CASSLFPGQGAFNEQYF. CDR3 in DNA: TGTGCCAGCAGTCTCTTCCCCGGACAGGGAGCTTTTAATGAGCAGTACTTC. The chain is built from TRBV27 and TRBJ2-7; 8 nucleotides align to TRBD1. This CDR3 contains 17 residues. Germline CDR1 reads MNHEY; CDR2 reads SMNVEV (reference sequence). The junction had 19 bases not matched to a gene; V was cut back by 5 bases and J by 7 bases.

V is TRBV9 and J is TRBJ1-6; D is uncertain. V dropped 0 bases and J dropped 10 bases, with 5 bases sitting between them. CDR3 length equals 12 residues. Germline V lookup: CDR1 SGDLS, CDR2 YYNGEE. CDR3 in amino acids: CASSVGSSPLHF. CDR3 sequence (DNA): TGTGCCAGCAGCGTAGGCTCCTCACCCCTCCACTTT. Supplemented by reference TRBV9 and TRBJ1-6, the full variable domain reads DSGVTQTPKHLITATGQRVTLRCSPRSGDLSVYWYQQSLDQGLQFLIQYYNGEERAKGNILERFSAQQFPDLHSELNLSSLELGDSALYFCASSVGSSPLHFGNGTRLTVT.

The rearrangement uses TRBV29-1 and TRBJ1-1; 7 nucleotides agree with TRBD1. There are 16 residues in the CDR3. V was clipped by 7 bases and J by 1 base; unmatched bases: 15. Germline lookup yields CDR1 SQVTM and CDR2 ANQGSEA. The CDR3 sequence: CSATRGGQAGNTEAFF. CDR3 nucleotides: TGCAGCGCAACGCGGGGTGGACAGGCTGGGAACACTGAAGCTTTCTTT.

This clonotype was observed a few times. The chain joins TRBV5-1 to TRBJ2-4, with TRBD2 as a possible D gene (6 bases). Deletions cut 4 bases from V and 13 bases from J, with 18 bases between. The CDR3 contains 13 residues. The germline gives CDR1 SGHRS, CDR2 YFSETQ. The CDR3, as DNA: TGCGCCAGCAGCGCCAGGACGCCGGGGGAGCAGTACTTC. It is translated as CASSARTPGEQYF.

The chain is built from TRBV20-1 and TRBJ2-1, with D possibly TRBD2 on 7 matching bases. This CDR3 is built from 13 residues. The germline CDR1 and CDR2 sequences are DFQATT and SNEGSKA (reference sequence). V was shortened by 3 bases and J by 11 bases, with 17 bases between the two germline ends. CDR3 amino acids: CSASGGPTMKQFF. The CDR3 DNA reads as TGCAGTGCTAGCGGGGGGCCTACAATGAAGCAGTTCTTC.

The J gene is TRBJ2-1, the V gene TRBV7-2; a possible D gene is TRBD2 (7 bases). Trimming shortened V by 0 bases and J by 2 bases, and 14 bases separated the two germline ends. The germline gives CDR1 SGHTA, CDR2 FQGNSA. This CDR3 is built from 17 residues. CDR3 sequence reads: CASSLAGAGAAYNEQFF. In DNA, the CDR3 is TGTGCCAGCAGCTTAGCGGGGGCGGGAGCGGCCTACAATGAGCAGTTCTTC.

The CDR3 bases are TGTGCCAGCAGCGCTCCCCCCCACAATGAGCAGTTCTTC. This codes for CASSAPPHNEQFF. The chain links TRBV7-3 to TRBJ2-1; D unresolved. Germline CDR1 and CDR2: SGHTA and FQGTGA. The CDR3 consists of 13 residues. V shed 5 bases and J shed 5 bases, with 10 bases lying between them. The entire variable domain, with the rest obtained from reference TRBV7-3 and TRBJ2-1, is as follows: GAGVSQTPSNKVTEKGKYVELRCDPISGHTALYWYRQSLGQGPEFLIYFQGTGAADDSGLPNDRFFAVRPEGSVSTLKIQRTERGDSAVYLCASSAPPHNEQFFGPGTRLTVL.

The rearrangement joins TRBV12-3 or TRBV12-4 to TRBJ2-1, with 8 bases aligning to TRBD2. This CDR3 region has 17 residues. V shed 5 bases, J shed 6 bases, and the junction held 15 bases outside the gene matches. The CDR3 region has the DNA TGTGCCAGCAGTGGCAGTAGAGGCGGGAGGCGGGCCAATGAGCAGTTCTTC. Protein sequence: CASSGSRGGRRANEQFF.

This rearrangement joins TRBV4-3 to TRBJ2-5, with a possible D match to TRBD1 (6 bases). Germline CDR1 is LGHNA and CDR2 is YSLEER. The CDR3 runs 15 residues. Deletions cut 1 base from V and 1 base from J, with 10 bases between. The CDR3 nucleotides are TGCGCCAGCAGCCAAGTCGGACAGCCCCAAGAGACCCAGTACTTC. It specifies CASSQVGQPQETQYF.

This clonotype was seen more than once but under ten times. V is TRBV6-5 and J is TRBJ1-4; weak D call: TRBD1 (5 bases). The V and J ends lost 2 bases and 4 bases respectively, with 11 bases between them. This CDR3 has 15 residues. In germline, CDR1 is MNHEY, CDR2 SVGAGI. The CDR3 coding sequence is TGTGCCAGCAGTTACGCGGGACGGAGTAATGAAAAACTGTTTTTT. Its translation is CASSYAGRSNEKLFF.

The sample holds a few counts of this clonotype. The V and J genes are TRBV15 and TRBJ1-4; 7 positions match TRBD1. CDR3 length equals 14 residues. The J segment lost 4 bases and the V segment lost 4 bases, leaving 3 bases of the junction unmatched. The V gene's germline CDR1 is LNHNV and CDR2 YYDKDF (reference sequence). For the CDR3, the DNA is TGTGCCACCAGCATTAACAGGGGTAATGAAAAACTGTTTTTT. Its translation is CATSINRGNEKLFF.